Each of the 24 T cell receptor beta chains below was sequenced from the same sample in a study of blood T cell repertoires in COVID-19. The protocol was immunoSEQ multiplex PCR, while the TCRdb copy is restricted to in-frame clones and leaves out a portion. The sample comprises 60,000 to 85,000 clones, around three quarters of which are singletons, and roughly 16% rests with the top ten. Sequencing input: peripheral blood. These receptors all come from a human donor in a cohort sampled during active COVID-19.

The chain joins TRBV5-4 to TRBJ1-6, with D unresolved. V was trimmed by 1 base and J by 5 bases, leaving 7 bases between them. Germline V gene sequence: CDR1 SGHNT, CDR2 YYREEE (reference sequence). The CDR3 sequence is 14 residues long. The CDR3 DNA reads TGTGCCAGCAGCTTGCAACAGAATAATTCACCCCTCCACTTT. Its protein is CASSLQQNNSPLHF.

The chain has TRBV3-1 (or the pseudogene TRBV3-2) and TRBJ2-7; 10 bases match TRBD2. Trimming removed 5 bases from V and 7 bases from J; junction bases left unmatched: 8. This CDR3 has 14 amino acids. In germline, CDR1 is LGHDT, CDR2 YNNKEL (reference sequence). CDR3 nucleotides: TGTGCCAGCAGCAAAGCGGGAGGGCTCGGTGAGCAGTACTTC. Its protein product is CASSKAGGLGEQYF.

The chain links TRBV30 to TRBJ2-1; a possible D gene is TRBD1 (6 bases). The CDR3 is 13 amino acids. Germline CDR1 reads GTSNPN; CDR2 reads SVGIG (reference sequence). V lost 3 bases to trimming and J lost 4 bases, with 10 bases between them. The DNA for the CDR3 is TGTGCCTGGAGCGGGACACAATACAATGAGCAGTTCTTC. Its protein is CAWSGTQYNEQFF.

The rearrangement uses TRBV3-1 (or the pseudogene TRBV3-2) and TRBJ1-2; no reliable D call. The CDR3 sequence is 14 residues long. The V and J ends lost 1 base and 4 bases respectively, with 10 bases between them. CDR1 and CDR2 from the germline V gene are LGHDT and YNNKEL (reference sequence). DNA of the CDR3: TGTGCCAGCAGCCAAGTCTTGCAGGTCTATGGCTACACCTTC. Its protein is CASSQVLQVYGYTF.

The chain carries TRBV5-1 and TRBJ2-1; TRBD1 agrees at 7 bases. The CDR3 runs 15 residues. Germline V lookup: CDR1 SGHRS, CDR2 YFSETQ. V shed 0 bases and J 4 bases; nucleotides not matched to a gene: 4. CDR3 DNA sequence: TGCGCCAGCAGCTTGGGGACAGGAAGATACAATGAGCAGTTCTTC. It codes for CASSLGTGRYNEQFF.

The table lists this clone with a few counts. This chain connects TRBV7-2 to TRBJ1-3, with 8 positions matching TRBD1. J was trimmed by 5 bases and V by 5 bases; bases with no gene match: 8. This CDR3 comprises 15 residues. The germline V gene has CDR1 SGHTA and CDR2 FQGNSA. This CDR3 reads CASSANRGARNTIYF. CDR3 sequence (DNA): TGTGCCAGCAGCGCCAACAGGGGGGCCAGAAACACCATATATTTT.

The V and J genes are TRBV19 and TRBJ1-1; D remains ambiguous. The germline V gene has CDR1 LNHDA and CDR2 SQIVND (reference sequence). The CDR3 sequence is 14 residues long. Trimming took 7 bases from V and 1 from J, leaving 13 bases between them. The CDR3: CASKGSTSNTEAFF. The CDR3 DNA sequence: TGTGCCAGTAAAGGGAGCACCTCGAACACTGAAGCTTTCTTT.

V and J are TRBV7-2 and TRBJ1-2, with TRBD1 identical over 8 bases. The trim removed 3 bases at V and 8 bases at J, leaving 11 bases unmatched. Germline lookup yields CDR1 SGHTA and CDR2 FQGNSA. The CDR3 sequence is 15 residues long. CDR3 DNA: TGTGCCAGCAGCTTCGGGGGACAGGCGGGGCGAGGCTACACCTTC. Amino acid sequence: CASSFGGQAGRGYTF.

J is TRBJ1-4 and V is TRBV7-2; D is perhaps TRBD1 (6 bases). The CDR3 contains 17 residues. The V and J ends lost 2 bases and 0 bases respectively, with 13 bases between them. The germline V gene encodes CDR1 SGHTA and CDR2 FQGNSA. CDR3 amino acids: CASSLRLAGATNEKLFF. CDR3 coding DNA: TGTGCCAGCAGCTTAAGGTTGGCAGGGGCAACTAATGAAAAACTGTTTTTT.

The gene calls are TRBV4-2 and TRBJ1-2; D remains ambiguous. CDR3 length: 14 amino acids. V lost 0 bases, J lost 4 bases, and 9 bases lay in between. Looked up from germline, CDR1 is LGHNA and CDR2 is YNFKEQ. The CDR3 bases are TGTGCCAGCAGCCAAGATGCGACTAGCTATGGCTACACCTTC. As protein: CASSQDATSYGYTF.

V usage is TRBV7-6 and J usage is TRBJ2-7; tentatively, D is TRBD2 (6 bases). Per the germline V gene, CDR1 is SGHVS and CDR2 is FNYEAQ. The CDR3 sequence is 16 residues long. Trimming stripped 1 base from V and 1 base from J, with 14 bases between. CDR3 in DNA: TGTGCCAGCAGCTTAGTAGGAGGGGACTGGTCCTACGAGCAGTACTTC. Translating gives CASSLVGGDWSYEQYF.

V and J are TRBV30 and TRBJ2-1, with TRBD1 identical over 8 bases. The CDR3 contains 14 residues. Losses at the gene ends were 5 bases for V and 1 base for J; bases not matched to a gene: 4. Germline CDR1 is GTSNPN and CDR2 is SVGIG (reference sequence). The CDR3 DNA follows: TGTGCCTGGGGAGGACAGGGATCCTACAATGAGCAGTTCTTC. It specifies CAWGGQGSYNEQFF.

This clone was detected many times. V is TRBV15 and J is TRBJ2-7; D is perhaps TRBD1 (6 bases). Trimming pared 0 bases from V and 4 bases from J, leaving 10 bases between. Germline CDR1 and CDR2: LNHNV and YYDKDF (reference sequence). The CDR3 length is 14 residues. The CDR3, as DNA: TGTGCCACCAGCAGAGAGACAGGCGGGTACGAGCAGTACTTC. Its protein is CATSRETGGYEQYF.

The chain has TRBV5-5 and TRBJ1-3, with D maybe TRBD1 (6 bases). V was clipped by 0 bases and J by 6 bases, with 10 bases between them. The CDR3 is made up of 14 amino acids. Germline CDR1 is SGHKS and CDR2 is YYEKEE (reference sequence). CDR3: CASSLDRVANTIYF. The CDR3 region has the DNA TGTGCCAGCAGCTTGGACAGGGTGGCAAACACCATATATTTT. Combining the CDR3 with reference TRBV5-5 and TRBJ1-3 gives the whole variable domain DAGVTQSPTHLIKTRGQQVTLRCSPISGHKSVSWYQQVLGQGPQFIFQYYEKEERGRGNFPDRFSARQFPNYSSELNVNALLLGDSALYLCASSLDRVANTIYFGEGSWLTVV.

This sequence joins TRBV6-5 and TRBJ1-1, with 11 bases matching TRBD1. The CDR3 runs 14 residues. V dropped 2 bases and J dropped 10; count of bases not matched to a gene: 6. Per the germline V gene, CDR1 is MNHEY and CDR2 is SVGAGI. The CDR3 protein is CASSYPGTGGAAFF. For the CDR3, the DNA is TGTGCCAGCAGTTACCCGGGGACAGGGGGAGCAGCTTTCTTT.

V and J are TRBV11-2 and TRBJ2-7; 8 bases line up with TRBD1. The germline V gene encodes CDR1 SGHAT and CDR2 FQNNGV. V shed 2 bases, J shed 1 base, and the junction held 7 bases outside the gene matches. CDR3 length: 16 amino acids. The CDR3 DNA is TGTGCCAGCAGCTTACTTCAGGGGGCAGGGTCCTACGAGCAGTACTTC. Its protein is CASSLLQGAGSYEQYF.

This clone is a singleton in its sample. The J gene is TRBJ2-7, the V gene TRBV28, with a weak D call TRBD1 (5 bases). The germline V gene has CDR1 MDHEN and CDR2 SYDVKM. V was clipped by 4 bases and J by 0 bases, with 16 bases between them. The CDR3 runs 16 residues. CDR3 region: CASSSPIDRSSYEQYF. The CDR3 bases are TGTGCCAGCAGTTCACCCATCGACAGAAGCTCCTACGAGCAGTACTTC.

The rearrangement links TRBV10-2 to TRBJ2-2; perhaps TRBD2 as D (5 bases). Per germline, CDR1 WSHSY and CDR2 SAAADI. The V end was cut by 4 bases, the J end by 1 base, with 13 bases between. The CDR3 totals 16 residues. Written as DNA, the CDR3 is TGCGCCAGCAGTGTGGGAGCAGATAAGAACACCGGGGAGCTGTTTTTT. It translates to CASSVGADKNTGELFF.

The V gene is TRBV6-2 or TRBV6-3, the J gene TRBJ2-7; TRBD2 agrees at 9 bases. V was pared by 5 bases and J by 3 bases, with 5 bases of the junction left unmatched. The CDR3 covers 14 residues. Germline CDR1 MNHEY, CDR2 SVGEGT. This CDR3 is CASSDGLAIYEQYF. In DNA, the CDR3 is TGTGCCAGCAGTGACGGACTAGCGATCTACGAGCAGTACTTC.

The chain joins TRBV2 to TRBJ2-7; a possible D gene is TRBD2 (5 bases). Per germline, CDR1 SNHLY and CDR2 FYNNEI. V was trimmed by 6 bases and J by 6 bases, leaving 9 bases between them. The CDR3 runs to 11 residues. As DNA, the CDR3 is TGTGCCAGCAGGATAGGAGGCGAGCAGTACTTC. It yields the protein CASRIGGEQYF.

The V and J genes are TRBV10-2 and TRBJ1-1; 8 bases agree with TRBD1. The CDR3 totals 15 residues. V gave up 2 bases and J gave up 4 bases; unmatched junction bases: 6. Germline-derived CDR1 and CDR2 are WSHSY and SAAADI. This chain's CDR3 is CASSESGQGRTEAFF. CDR3 sequence (DNA): TGCGCCAGCAGTGAGAGTGGACAGGGCCGCACTGAAGCTTTCTTT.

The CDR3 DNA reads TGTGCCAGCAGCGTAGGTCAGGGTCTCAACACTGAAGCTTTCTTT. It encodes CASSVGQGLNTEAFF. The chain is built from TRBV9 and TRBJ1-1, with D perhaps TRBD1 (5 bases). Trimming shortened V by 0 bases and J by 2 bases, and 11 bases separated the two germline ends. Per germline, CDR1 SGDLS and CDR2 YYNGEE. The CDR3 is made up of 15 amino acids.

This clone turned up a few times. This chain's CDR3 is CASSTDRGNGYTF. Here the CDR3 DNA reads TGTGCCAGTAGTACGGACAGGGGAAATGGCTACACCTTC. J is TRBJ1-2 and V is TRBV19; 9 bases align to TRBD1. Trimming took 4 bases from V and 6 from J; bases not matched to a gene: 3. The CDR3 covers 13 residues. Germline CDR1 LNHDA, CDR2 SQIVND (reference sequence).

The chain carries TRBV6-5 and TRBJ2-7; a weak D match, TRBD2 (5 bases). V was shortened by 0 bases and J by 2 bases, with 11 bases between the two germline ends. The CDR3 loop spans 15 amino acids. Germline CDR1 MNHEY, CDR2 SVGAGI. CDR3 sequence: CASSYSSGSAYEQYF. The CDR3 bases are TGTGCCAGCAGTTACTCGAGCGGCAGCGCCTACGAGCAGTACTTC.